This paragraph covers one T cell receptor beta chain sequence. Its matching antigen is unknown. The data originate from a study of CD8 T cells in Susac syndrome. Study-level points and caveats: The study admitted that it had a relatively small number of individuals in its TCR sequencing and HLA analysis.

The length of the CDR3 is 17 residues. The germline gives CDR1 SEHNR, CDR2 FQNEAQ (reference sequence). V trimming: 5 bases; J trimming: 5 bases; junction bases outside the gene matches: 13. The RNA input was 0.5 to 1 ug, and it was reverse transcribed with random hexamers. From the immunoSEQ multiplex PCR reads, TCRdb called clonotypes with MiXCR, one entry per CDR3 protein. In the table there are 120,000 or so distinct CDR3 sequences, 85% to 95% of which are singletons. The source of this sequence is a human donor with multiple sclerosis. The rearrangement links TRBV7-9 to TRBJ1-4; 8 positions match TRBD1. Material for sequencing was CD4+ T cells from PBMCs. CDR3 nucleotide sequence: TGTGCCAGCAGCCCAGGGACAGGCCTGGTTTCGAATGAAAAACTGTTTTTT. Translating it yields CASSPGTGLVSNEKLFF.